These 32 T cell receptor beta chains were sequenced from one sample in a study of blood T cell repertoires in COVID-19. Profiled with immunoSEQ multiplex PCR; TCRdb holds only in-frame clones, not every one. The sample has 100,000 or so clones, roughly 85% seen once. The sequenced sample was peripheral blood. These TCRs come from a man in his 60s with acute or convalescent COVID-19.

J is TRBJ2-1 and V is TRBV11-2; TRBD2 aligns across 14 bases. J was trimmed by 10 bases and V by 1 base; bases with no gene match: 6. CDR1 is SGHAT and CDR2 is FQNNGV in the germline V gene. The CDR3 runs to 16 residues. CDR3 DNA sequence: TGTGCCAGCAGCTTAGTCGGGACTAGCGGGGGCTCGGAGCAGTTCTTC. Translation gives CASSLVGTSGGSEQFF.

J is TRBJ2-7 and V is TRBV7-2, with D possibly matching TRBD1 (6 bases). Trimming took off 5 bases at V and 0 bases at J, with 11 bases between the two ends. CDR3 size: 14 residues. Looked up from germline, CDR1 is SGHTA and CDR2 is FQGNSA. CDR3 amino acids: CASSGTQSSYEQYF. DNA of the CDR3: TGTGCCAGCAGCGGGACACAGAGCTCCTACGAGCAGTACTTC. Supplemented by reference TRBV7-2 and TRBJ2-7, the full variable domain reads GAGVSQSPSNKVTEKGKDVELRCDPISGHTALYWYRQSLGQGLEFLIYFQGNSAPDKSGLPSDRFSAERTGGSVSTLTIQRTQQEDSAVYLCASSGTQSSYEQYFGPGTRLTVT.

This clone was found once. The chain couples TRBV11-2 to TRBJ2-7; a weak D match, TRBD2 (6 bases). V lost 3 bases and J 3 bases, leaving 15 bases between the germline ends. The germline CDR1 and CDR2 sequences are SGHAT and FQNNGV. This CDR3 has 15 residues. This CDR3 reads CASSLSSGGNYEQYF. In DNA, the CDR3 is TGTGCCAGCAGCTTGTCGTCCGGGGGAAACTACGAGCAGTACTTC.

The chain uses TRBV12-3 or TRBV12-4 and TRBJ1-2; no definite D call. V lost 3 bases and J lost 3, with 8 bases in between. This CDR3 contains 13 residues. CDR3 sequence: CASSFQDHYGYTF. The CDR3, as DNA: TGTGCCAGCAGTTTCCAGGATCACTATGGCTACACCTTC.

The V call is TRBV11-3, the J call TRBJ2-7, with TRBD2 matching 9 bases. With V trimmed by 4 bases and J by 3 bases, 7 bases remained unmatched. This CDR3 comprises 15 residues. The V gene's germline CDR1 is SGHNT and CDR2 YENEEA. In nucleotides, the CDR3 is TGTGCCAGCAGCTCTTCTAGCGGGGAACTCTACGAGCAGTACTTC. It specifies CASSSSSGELYEQYF.

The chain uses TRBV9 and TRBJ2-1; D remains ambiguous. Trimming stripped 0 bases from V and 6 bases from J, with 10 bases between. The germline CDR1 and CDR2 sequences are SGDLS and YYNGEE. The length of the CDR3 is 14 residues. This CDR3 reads CASSVGASLNEQFF. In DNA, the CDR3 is TGTGCCAGCAGCGTAGGGGCGTCTCTCAATGAGCAGTTCTTC.

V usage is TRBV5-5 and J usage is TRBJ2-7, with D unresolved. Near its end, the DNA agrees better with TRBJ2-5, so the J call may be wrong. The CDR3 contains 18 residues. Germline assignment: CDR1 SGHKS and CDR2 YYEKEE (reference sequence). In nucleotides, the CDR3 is TGTGCCAGCAGCTTCTTGTCTGCCGCAGCGATATATAAAGAGACCCAGTACTTC. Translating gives CASSFLSAAAIYKETQYF.

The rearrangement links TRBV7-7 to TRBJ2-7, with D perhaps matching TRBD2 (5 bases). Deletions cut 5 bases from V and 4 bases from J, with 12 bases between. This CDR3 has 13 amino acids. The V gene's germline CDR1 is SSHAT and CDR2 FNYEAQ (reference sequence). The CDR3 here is CASSPSPGYEQYF. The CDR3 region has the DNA TGTGCCAGCAGCCCGTCCCCGGGGTACGAGCAGTACTTC. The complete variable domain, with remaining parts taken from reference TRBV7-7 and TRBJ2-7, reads GAGVSQSPRYKVTKRGQDVTLRCDPISSHATLYWYQQALGQGPEFLTYFNYEAQPDKSGLPSDRFSAERPEGSISTLTIQRTEQRDSAMYRCASSPSPGYEQYFGPGTRLTVT.

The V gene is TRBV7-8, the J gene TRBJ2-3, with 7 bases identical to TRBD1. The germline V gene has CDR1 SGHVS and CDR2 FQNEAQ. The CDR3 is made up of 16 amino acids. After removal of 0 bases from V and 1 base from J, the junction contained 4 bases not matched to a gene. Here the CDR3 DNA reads TGTGCCAGCAGCTTAGCGTTTGGACAGGGCACAGATACGCAGTATTTT. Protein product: CASSLAFGQGTDTQYF.

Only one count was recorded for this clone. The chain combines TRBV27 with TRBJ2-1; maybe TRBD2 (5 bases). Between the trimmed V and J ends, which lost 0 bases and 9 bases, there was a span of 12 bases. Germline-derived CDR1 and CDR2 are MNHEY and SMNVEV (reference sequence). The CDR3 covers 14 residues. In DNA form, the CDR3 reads TGTGCCAGCAGTTTATCTTCCGGGATCGGTGAGCAGTTCTTC. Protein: CASSLSSGIGEQFF.

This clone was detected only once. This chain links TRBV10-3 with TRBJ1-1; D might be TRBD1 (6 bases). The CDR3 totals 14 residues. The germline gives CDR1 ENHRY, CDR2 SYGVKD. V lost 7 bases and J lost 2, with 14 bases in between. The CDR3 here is CAITVTGANTEAFF. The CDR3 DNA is TGTGCCATCACCGTGACAGGTGCTAACACTGAAGCTTTCTTT.

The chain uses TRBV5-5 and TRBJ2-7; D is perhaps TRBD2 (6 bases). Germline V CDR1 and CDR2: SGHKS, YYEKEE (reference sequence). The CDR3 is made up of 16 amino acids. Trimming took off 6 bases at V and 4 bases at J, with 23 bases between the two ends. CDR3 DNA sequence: TGTGCCAGCAAGGTTCCAAATCGGGGGTTGCCGTACGAGCAGTACTTC. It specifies CASKVPNRGLPYEQYF.

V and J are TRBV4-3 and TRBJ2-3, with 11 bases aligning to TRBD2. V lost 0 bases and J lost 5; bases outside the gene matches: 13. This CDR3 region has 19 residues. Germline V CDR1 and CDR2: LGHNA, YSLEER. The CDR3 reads CASSQDVGASGGFGDTQYF. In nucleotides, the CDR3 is TGCGCCAGCAGCCAAGATGTCGGGGCTAGCGGGGGGTTCGGAGATACGCAGTATTTT.

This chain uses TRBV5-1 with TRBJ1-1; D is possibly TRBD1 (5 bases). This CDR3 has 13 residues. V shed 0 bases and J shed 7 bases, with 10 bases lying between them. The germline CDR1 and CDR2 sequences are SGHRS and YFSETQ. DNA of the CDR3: TGCGCCAGCAGCTTGGTGGGGCAGAGTGAAGCTTTCTTT. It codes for CASSLVGQSEAFF.

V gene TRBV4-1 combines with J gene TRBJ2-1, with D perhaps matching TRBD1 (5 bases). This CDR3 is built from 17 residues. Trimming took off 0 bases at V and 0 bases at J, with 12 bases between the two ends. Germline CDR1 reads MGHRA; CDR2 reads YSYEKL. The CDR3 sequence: CASSQDPQGSSYNEQFF. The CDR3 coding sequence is TGCGCCAGCAGCCAAGATCCTCAGGGAAGCTCCTACAATGAGCAGTTCTTC.

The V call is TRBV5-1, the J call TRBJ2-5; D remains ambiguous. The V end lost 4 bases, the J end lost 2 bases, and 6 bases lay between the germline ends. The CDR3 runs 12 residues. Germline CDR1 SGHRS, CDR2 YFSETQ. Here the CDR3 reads CASSIIQETQYF. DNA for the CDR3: TGCGCCAGCAGCATAATTCAAGAGACCCAGTACTTC.

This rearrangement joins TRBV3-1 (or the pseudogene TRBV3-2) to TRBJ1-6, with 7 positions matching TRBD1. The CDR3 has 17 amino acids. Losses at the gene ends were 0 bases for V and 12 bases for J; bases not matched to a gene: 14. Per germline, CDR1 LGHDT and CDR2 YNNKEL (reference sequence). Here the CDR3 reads CASSQDPGGNSNLPLHF. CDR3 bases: TGTGCCAGCAGCCAAGATCCAGGGGGGAACTCCAACCTACCCCTCCACTTT.

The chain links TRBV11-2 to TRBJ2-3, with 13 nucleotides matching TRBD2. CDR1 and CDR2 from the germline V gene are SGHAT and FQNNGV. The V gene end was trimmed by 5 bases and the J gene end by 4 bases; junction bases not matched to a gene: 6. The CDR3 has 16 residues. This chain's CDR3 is CASSPGLAGMADTQYF. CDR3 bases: TGTGCCAGCAGCCCGGGACTAGCGGGGATGGCAGATACGCAGTATTTT.

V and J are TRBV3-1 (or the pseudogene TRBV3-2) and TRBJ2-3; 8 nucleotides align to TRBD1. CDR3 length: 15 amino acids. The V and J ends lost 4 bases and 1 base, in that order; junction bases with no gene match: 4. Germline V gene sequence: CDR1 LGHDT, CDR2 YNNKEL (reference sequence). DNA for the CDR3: TGTGCCAGCAGCCCGGGACAGGTGGGCACAGATACGCAGTATTTT. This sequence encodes CASSPGQVGTDTQYF.

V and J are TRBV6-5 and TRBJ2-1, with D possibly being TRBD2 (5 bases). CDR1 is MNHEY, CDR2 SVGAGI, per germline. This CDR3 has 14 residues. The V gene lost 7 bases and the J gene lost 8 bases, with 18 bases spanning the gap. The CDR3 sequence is CASTLVEVWDEQFF. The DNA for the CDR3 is TGTGCCAGCACCCTAGTGGAGGTCTGGGATGAGCAGTTCTTC.

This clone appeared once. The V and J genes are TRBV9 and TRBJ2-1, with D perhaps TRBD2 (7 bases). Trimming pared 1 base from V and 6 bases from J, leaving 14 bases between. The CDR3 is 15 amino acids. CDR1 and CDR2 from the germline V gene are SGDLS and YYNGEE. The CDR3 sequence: CASSVYAGALNEQFF. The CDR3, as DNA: TGTGCCAGCAGCGTATATGCGGGGGCCCTCAATGAGCAGTTCTTC.

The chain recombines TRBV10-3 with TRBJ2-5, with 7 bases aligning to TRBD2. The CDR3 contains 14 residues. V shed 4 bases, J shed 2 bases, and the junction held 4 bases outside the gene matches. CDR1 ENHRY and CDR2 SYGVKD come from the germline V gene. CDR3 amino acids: CAISVGGGQETQYF. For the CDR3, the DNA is TGTGCCATCAGTGTCGGGGGAGGGCAAGAGACCCAGTACTTC.

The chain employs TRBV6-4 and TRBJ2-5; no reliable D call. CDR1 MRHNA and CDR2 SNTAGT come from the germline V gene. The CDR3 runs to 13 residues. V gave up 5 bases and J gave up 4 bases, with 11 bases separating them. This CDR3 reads CASSTELGETQYF. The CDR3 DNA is TGTGCCAGCAGTACAGAATTGGGAGAGACCCAGTACTTC.

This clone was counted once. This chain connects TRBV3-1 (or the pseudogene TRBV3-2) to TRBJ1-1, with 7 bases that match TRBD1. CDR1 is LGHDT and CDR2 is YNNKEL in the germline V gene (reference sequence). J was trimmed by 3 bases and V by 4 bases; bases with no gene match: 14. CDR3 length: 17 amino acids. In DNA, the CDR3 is TGTGCCAGCAGCCCCCCTGCTCAGGGGGTAAGGGACACTGAAGCTTTCTTT. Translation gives CASSPPAQGVRDTEAFF.

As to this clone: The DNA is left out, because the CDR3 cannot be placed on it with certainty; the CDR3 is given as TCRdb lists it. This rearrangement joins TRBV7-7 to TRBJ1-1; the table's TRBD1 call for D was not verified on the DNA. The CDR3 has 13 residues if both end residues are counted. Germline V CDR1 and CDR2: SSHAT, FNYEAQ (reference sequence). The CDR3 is CASSFATGTEVFF.

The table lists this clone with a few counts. The CDR3 region has the DNA TGTGCCAGCAGCTTTCCCCGACTAGCGGGAGACGGCGGGGAGCTGTTTTTT. Its translation: CASSFPRLAGDGGELFF. The J gene is TRBJ2-2, the V gene TRBV7-2; 12 bases are shared with TRBD2. V shed 3 bases and J 7 bases; nucleotides not matched to a gene: 9. Germline CDR1 SGHTA, CDR2 FQGNSA. The CDR3 is made up of 17 amino acids.

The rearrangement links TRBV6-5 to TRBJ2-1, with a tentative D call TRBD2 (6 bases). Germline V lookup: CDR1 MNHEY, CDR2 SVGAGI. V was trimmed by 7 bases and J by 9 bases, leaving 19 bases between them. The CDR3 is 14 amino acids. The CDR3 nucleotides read TGTGCCAGCAAACTAGCCGGCGGTTGGGGTGAGCAGTTCTTC. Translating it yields CASKLAGGWGEQFF.

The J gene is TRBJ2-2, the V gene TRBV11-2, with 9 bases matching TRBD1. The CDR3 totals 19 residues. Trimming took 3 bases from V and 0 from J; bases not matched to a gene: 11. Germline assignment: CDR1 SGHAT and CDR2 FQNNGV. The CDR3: CASSLGLDRGIANTGELFF. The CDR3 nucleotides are TGTGCCAGCAGCTTGGGACTCGACAGGGGGATTGCGAACACCGGGGAGCTGTTTTTT.

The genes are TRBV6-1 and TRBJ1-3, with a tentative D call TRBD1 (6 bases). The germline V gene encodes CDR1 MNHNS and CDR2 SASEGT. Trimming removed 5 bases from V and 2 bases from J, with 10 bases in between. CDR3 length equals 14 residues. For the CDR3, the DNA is TGTGCCAGCAGTTCATCAGGGGCTGGAAACACCATATATTTT. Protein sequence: CASSSSGAGNTIYF.

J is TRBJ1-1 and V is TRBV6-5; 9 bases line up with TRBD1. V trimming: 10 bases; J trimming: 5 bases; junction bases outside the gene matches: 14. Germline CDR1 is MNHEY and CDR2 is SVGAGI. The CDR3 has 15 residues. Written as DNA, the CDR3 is TGTGCCACCAAAAGTATTAACAGGGGGCGAACTGAAGCTTTCTTT. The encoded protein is CATKSINRGRTEAFF.

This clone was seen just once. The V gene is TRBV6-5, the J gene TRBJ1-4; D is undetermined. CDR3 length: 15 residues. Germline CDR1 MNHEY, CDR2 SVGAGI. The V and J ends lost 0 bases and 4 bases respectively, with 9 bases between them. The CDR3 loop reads CASSYSRGGNEKLFF. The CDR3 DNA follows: TGTGCCAGCAGTTACTCGCGGGGTGGTAATGAAAAACTGTTTTTT.

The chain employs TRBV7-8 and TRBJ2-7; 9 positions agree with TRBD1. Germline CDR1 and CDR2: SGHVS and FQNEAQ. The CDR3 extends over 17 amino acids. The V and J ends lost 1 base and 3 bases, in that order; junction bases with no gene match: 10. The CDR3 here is CASSLVRGTGRVYEQYF. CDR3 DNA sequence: TGTGCCAGCAGCTTAGTAAGGGGGACAGGGAGGGTCTACGAGCAGTACTTC.